Following are 27 T cell receptor beta chains from one sample sequenced in a study of identical twins. TCRdb reanalysed the 5' RACE reads using MiXCR and keeps one entry per CDR3 protein. The profile shows fewer than 250,000 distinct CDR3 sequences, 7.5% of them singletons. A further study also used this sample, focusing on yellow fever vaccine responses in identical twins.

Material for sequencing was CD8+ T cells sorted from blood. These receptors all come from a woman aged 18-29 years in good health.

The table lists this clonotype with a few counts. The chain carries TRBV10-3 and TRBJ2-2; 9 positions match TRBD2. The CDR3 is 15 amino acids. Germline V gene data show CDR1 as ENHRY and CDR2 as SYGVKD. V shed 8 bases and J 4 bases; nucleotides not matched to a gene: 8. This CDR3 reads CAIPRGGGPTGELFF. Written as DNA, the CDR3 is TGTGCCATCCCCCGCGGGGGGGGCCCCACCGGGGAGCTGTTTTTT.

This clonotype was seen at least ten times. This chain links TRBV4-1 with TRBJ1-1, with D tentatively TRBD1 (5 bases). This CDR3 has 15 amino acids. The V end was cut by 3 bases, the J end by 0 bases, with 11 bases between. Germline-derived CDR1 and CDR2 are MGHRA and YSYEKL. CDR3: CASSHPGRMNTEAFF. CDR3 in DNA: TGCGCCAGCAGCCATCCGGGACGGATGAACACTGAAGCTTTCTTT.

The rearrangement links TRBV18 to TRBJ2-5; possible D gene TRBD2, 6 bases. The CDR3 sequence is 16 residues long. CDR1 KGHSH and CDR2 LQKENI come from the germline V gene. The V and J ends lost 0 bases and 3 bases respectively, with 14 bases between them. Written as DNA, the CDR3 is TGTGCCAGCTCACCACCTGCCGGGAGAAAGGAAGAGACCCAGTACTTC. Protein: CASSPPAGRKEETQYF.

CDR3 amino acids: CASSEFSGGGTYEQYF. In DNA form, the CDR3 reads TGTGCCAGCAGTGAATTCTCTGGGGGAGGCACCTACGAGCAGTACTTC. This chain links TRBV2 with TRBJ2-7; perhaps TRBD2 as D (6 bases). The CDR3 is 16 amino acids. Trimming shortened V by 2 bases and J by 2 bases, and 16 bases separated the two germline ends. CDR1 SNHLY and CDR2 FYNNEI come from the germline V gene. Drawing the rest from reference TRBV2 and TRBJ2-7, the complete variable domain is EPEVTQTPSHQVTQMGQEVILRCVPISNHLYFYWYRQILGQKVEFLVSFYNNEISEKSEIFDDQFSVERPDGSNFTLKIRSTKLEDSAMYFCASSEFSGGGTYEQYFGPGTRLTVT.

The chain links TRBV6-1 to TRBJ2-1; 7 bases match TRBD1. CDR3 length: 13 residues. J lost 6 bases, V lost 6 bases, and 5 bases had no gene match. CDR1 MNHNS and CDR2 SASEGT come from the germline V gene. The CDR3: CASSWDSFNEQFF. CDR3 nucleotides: TGTGCCAGCAGCTGGGACAGCTTCAATGAGCAGTTCTTC.

This clonotype was detected only a few times. The chain recombines TRBV28 with TRBJ1-2; D perhaps matches TRBD1 (5 bases). The V gene lost 3 bases and the J gene lost 6 bases, with 20 bases spanning the gap. Germline V gene sequence: CDR1 MDHEN, CDR2 SYDVKM. The CDR3 has 16 residues. CDR3 protein: CASSFATSGPKDGYTF. Written as DNA, the CDR3 is TGTGCCAGCAGTTTCGCCACCTCGGGACCTAAAGATGGCTACACCTTC.

The chain combines TRBV5-5 with TRBJ2-2; D gene ambiguous. Trimming removed 7 bases from V and 5 bases from J, with 12 bases in between. The CDR3 totals 13 residues. Germline V gene sequence: CDR1 SGHKS, CDR2 YYEKEE (reference sequence). In DNA, the CDR3 is TGTGCCAGCGCCGGGCAGATAACCGGGGAGCTGTTTTTT. It translates to CASAGQITGELFF.

In its sample, this clonotype was seen many times. The chain employs TRBV6-5 and TRBJ2-1, with 8 bases lining up with TRBD1. Germline CDR1 and CDR2: MNHEY and SVGAGI. With 4 bases clipped from V and 8 bases from J, the junction kept 10 bases outside the gene matches. This CDR3 has 15 amino acids. This CDR3 is CASSLGQGPIDEQFF. The CDR3 DNA is TGTGCCAGCAGTTTAGGACAGGGACCGATCGATGAGCAGTTCTTC.

This clonotype appeared a few times. The chain uses TRBV19 and TRBJ2-1; TRBD2 matches at 8 bases. Germline CDR1 LNHDA, CDR2 SQIVND (reference sequence). This CDR3 spans 12 amino acids. Trimming removed 7 bases from V and 4 bases from J; junction bases left unmatched: 0. In DNA, the CDR3 is TGTGCCAGTACGGGGGGGTACAATGAGCAGTTCTTC. Protein sequence: CASTGGYNEQFF.

The rearrangement uses TRBV20-1 and TRBJ2-7; D is unresolved. Germline-derived CDR1 and CDR2 are DFQATT and SNEGSKA (reference sequence). Trimming removed 0 bases at V and 6 bases at J, with 12 bases between. CDR3 size: 13 residues. The CDR3 sequence: CSARDRVNLEQYF. For the CDR3, the DNA is TGCAGTGCTAGAGATAGGGTGAACCTCGAGCAGTACTTC.

This chain connects TRBV3-1 to TRBJ2-1, with 13 bases lining up with TRBD2. V lost 6 bases to trimming and J lost 4 bases; unmatched junction nucleotides: 6. Germline assignment: CDR1 LGHDT and CDR2 YNNKEL (reference sequence). CDR3 size: 16 residues. CDR3 loop: CASRGGTSGKYNEQFF. The DNA of the CDR3 is TGTGCCAGCAGGGGGGGGACTAGCGGGAAGTACAATGAGCAGTTCTTC.

The chain recombines TRBV2 with TRBJ1-1; D not resolved. The V end lost 6 bases, the J end lost 5 bases, and 13 bases lay between the germline ends. The CDR3 runs 13 residues. Per the germline V gene, CDR1 is SNHLY and CDR2 is FYNNEI. CDR3 bases: TGTGCCAGCAGCCCCCGATCGGAGACTGAAGCTTTCTTT. Residues: CASSPRSETEAFF.

The chain carries TRBV20-1 and TRBJ1-6; 7 nucleotides align to TRBD1. CDR1 and CDR2 from the germline V gene are DFQATT and SNEGSKA (reference sequence). The CDR3 loop spans 16 amino acids. V lost 2 bases, J lost 1 base, and 5 bases stayed unmatched. The CDR3 loop reads CSARSRGDSYNSPLHF. CDR3 sequence (DNA): TGCAGTGCTAGAAGCAGGGGGGATTCCTATAATTCACCCCTCCACTTT.

In this sample, this clonotype turned up many times. The gene calls are TRBV7-9 and TRBJ1-6; TRBD1 agrees at 7 bases. The germline CDR1 and CDR2 sequences are SEHNR and FQNEAQ (reference sequence). Trimming at V came to 5 bases and at J to 3 bases, leaving 10 bases not matched to a gene. The CDR3 sequence is 17 residues long. CDR3: CASSLDRDVFYNSPLHF. The DNA for the CDR3 is TGTGCCAGCAGCCTCGACAGGGACGTGTTCTATAATTCACCCCTCCACTTT. Full variable domain (missing parts from reference TRBV7-9 and TRBJ1-6): DTGVSQNPRHKITKRGQNVTFRCDPISEHNRLYWYRQTLGQGPEFLTYFQNEAQLEKSRLLSDRFSAERPKGSFSTLEIQRTEQGDSAMYLCASSLDRDVFYNSPLHFGNGTRLTVT.

This clonotype was counted many times. The gene calls are TRBV29-1 and TRBJ2-2; 11 nucleotides match TRBD1. V gave up 4 bases and J gave up 4 bases; unmatched junction bases: 5. Per germline, CDR1 SQVTM and CDR2 ANQGSEA. The CDR3 loop spans 15 amino acids. The CDR3 nucleotides read TGCAGCGTTGTGGCGGGACAGGGGGTCACCGGGGAGCTGTTTTTT. Translating gives CSVVAGQGVTGELFF.

This clonotype was observed at least ten times. The rearrangement links TRBV20-1 to TRBJ2-5, with a weak D call TRBD2 (7 bases). V was pared by 0 bases and J by 2 bases, with 19 bases between. CDR3 length: 17 residues. CDR1 is DFQATT, CDR2 SNEGSKA, per germline (reference sequence). The CDR3 sequence: CSARDVSGGGPQETQYF. The CDR3 DNA follows: TGCAGTGCTAGAGATGTATCGGGCGGGGGCCCACAAGAGACCCAGTACTTC.

The chain combines TRBV4-2 with TRBJ2-1; no firm D call. Germline assignment: CDR1 LGHNA and CDR2 YNFKEQ. Trimming took 6 bases from V and 10 from J, leaving 16 bases between them. This CDR3 comprises 13 residues. CDR3 loop: CASSPGGVREQFF. CDR3 DNA: TGTGCCAGCAGTCCTGGTGGGGTTCGGGAGCAGTTCTTC.

This clonotype was observed many times. The chain has TRBV4-1 and TRBJ2-1; no definite D call. Germline-derived CDR1 and CDR2 are MGHRA and YSYEKL. V was cut by 4 bases and J by 9 bases, with 16 bases left in between. This CDR3 is 14 amino acids long. The DNA for the CDR3 is TGCGCCAGCAGCCCCTGGGGTCGGGTGAGTGAGCAGTTCTTC. This codes for CASSPWGRVSEQFF.

This clonotype has a handful of counts. The gene calls are TRBV7-9 and TRBJ1-6; TRBD1 is a possible D gene (6 bases). V was pared by 2 bases and J by 7 bases, with 15 bases between. The CDR3 consists of 16 residues. CDR1 and CDR2 (germline): SEHNR, FQNEAQ (reference sequence). CDR3 sequence (DNA): TGTGCCAGCAGCTTATTGATCGGGGGCCCGAATTCACCCCTCCACTTT. Encoded protein: CASSLLIGGPNSPLHF.

V gene TRBV27 combines with J gene TRBJ1-2; D remains ambiguous. Germline CDR1 is MNHEY and CDR2 is SMNVEV (reference sequence). This CDR3 spans 13 amino acids. The V end was cut by 7 bases, the J end by 4 bases, with 13 bases between. Here the CDR3 reads CASMGEPFYGYTF. For the CDR3, the DNA is TGTGCCAGCATGGGTGAACCCTTCTATGGCTACACCTTC.

The chain couples TRBV12-3 or TRBV12-4 to TRBJ2-1; D gene uncertain. The ends were cut back, 5 bases at V and 3 bases at J, with 8 bases in the middle. The CDR3 extends over 13 amino acids. CDR3 in DNA: TGTGCCAGCAGTCAGACACTCTACAATGAGCAGTTCTTC. Protein product: CASSQTLYNEQFF.

This clonotype was picked up many times. The gene calls are TRBV29-1 and TRBJ2-1, with 7 bases identical to TRBD1. V lost 0 bases to trimming and J lost 5 bases; unmatched junction nucleotides: 7. Germline lookup yields CDR1 SQVTM and CDR2 ANQGSEA. CDR3 length equals 15 residues. CDR3 in DNA: TGCAGCGTTGAAGATGGTAGGGGGCCGGACAATGAGCAGTTCTTC. It codes for CSVEDGRGPDNEQFF.

The V gene is TRBV6-5, the J gene TRBJ1-1; D is unclear. The CDR3 is 14 amino acids. Germline CDR1 MNHEY, CDR2 SVGAGI. V lost 5 bases and J lost 0, with 10 bases in between. CDR3: CASSHPYMNTEAFF. The DNA for the CDR3 is TGTGCCAGCAGTCACCCGTACATGAACACTGAAGCTTTCTTT.

The gene calls are TRBV9 and TRBJ2-3, with 8 nucleotides matching TRBD2. The junction had 2 bases not matched to a gene; V was cut back by 3 bases and J by 8 bases. The CDR3 length is 12 residues. CDR1 is SGDLS, CDR2 YYNGEE, per germline. CDR3 in amino acids: CASSETSGTQYF. The CDR3 DNA reads TGTGCCAGCAGCGAAACTAGCGGTACGCAGTATTTT.

In its sample, this clonotype was seen a few times. The chain carries TRBV13 and TRBJ2-1; 8 nucleotides agree with TRBD2. Germline-derived CDR1 and CDR2 are PRHDT and FYEKMQ (reference sequence). J lost 8 bases, V lost 2 bases, and 11 bases had no gene match. This CDR3 is 16 amino acids long. The CDR3 DNA reads TGTGCCAGCAGCTTATCACCGGGACTAGTGGTCGATGAGCAGTTCTTC. Translated, it gives CASSLSPGLVVDEQFF. The full variable domain, rest sourced from reference TRBV13 and TRBJ2-1, is AAGVIQSPRHLIKEKRETATLKCYPIPRHDTVYWYQQGPGQDPQFLISFYEKMQSDKGSIPDRFSAQQFSDYHSELNMSSLELGDSALYFCASSLSPGLVVDEQFFGPGTRLTVL.

The rearrangement joins TRBV18 to TRBJ2-5; D gene ambiguous. The CDR3 extends over 17 amino acids. Germline lookup yields CDR1 KGHSH and CDR2 LQKENI. The V end lost 3 bases, the J end lost 0 bases, and 17 bases lay between the germline ends. CDR3 region: CASSPPPGSRNQETQYF. DNA for the CDR3: TGTGCCAGCTCACCTCCACCGGGTAGCAGAAACCAAGAGACCCAGTACTTC.

This chain joins TRBV15 and TRBJ2-2; 8 nucleotides line up with TRBD1. The germline V gene encodes CDR1 LNHNV and CDR2 YYDKDF (reference sequence). The J segment lost 7 bases and the V segment lost 4 bases, leaving 2 bases of the junction unmatched. The CDR3 sequence is 13 residues long. The CDR3, as DNA: TGTGCCACCAGCATGACAGGGGACGGGGAGCTGTTTTTT. Translating gives CATSMTGDGELFF.